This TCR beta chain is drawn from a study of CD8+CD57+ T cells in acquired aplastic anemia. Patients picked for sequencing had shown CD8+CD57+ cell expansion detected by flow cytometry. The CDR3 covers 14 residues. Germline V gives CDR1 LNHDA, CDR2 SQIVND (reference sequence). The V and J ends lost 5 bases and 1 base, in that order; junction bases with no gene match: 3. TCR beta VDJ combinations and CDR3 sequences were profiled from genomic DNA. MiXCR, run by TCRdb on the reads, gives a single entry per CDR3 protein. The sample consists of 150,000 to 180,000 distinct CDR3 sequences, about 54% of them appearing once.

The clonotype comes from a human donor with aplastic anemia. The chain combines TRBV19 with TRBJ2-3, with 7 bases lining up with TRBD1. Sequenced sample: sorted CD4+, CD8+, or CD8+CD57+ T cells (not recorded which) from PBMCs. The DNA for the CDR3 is TGTGCCAGTAGTTTTCAGGGGGGCACAGATACGCAGTATTTT. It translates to CASSFQGGTDTQYF.